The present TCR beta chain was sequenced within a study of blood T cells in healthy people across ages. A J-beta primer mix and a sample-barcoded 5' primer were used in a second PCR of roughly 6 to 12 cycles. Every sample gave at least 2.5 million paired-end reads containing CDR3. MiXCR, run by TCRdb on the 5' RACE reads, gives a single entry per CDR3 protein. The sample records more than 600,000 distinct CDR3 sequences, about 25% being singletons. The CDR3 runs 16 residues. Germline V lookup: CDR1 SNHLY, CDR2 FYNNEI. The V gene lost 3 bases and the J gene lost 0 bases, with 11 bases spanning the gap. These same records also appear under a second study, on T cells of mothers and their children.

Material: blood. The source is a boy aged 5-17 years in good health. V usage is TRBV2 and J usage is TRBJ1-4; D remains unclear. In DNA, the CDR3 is TGTGCCAGCAGTGACCCCCACGGTGCAACTAATGAAAAACTGTTTTTT. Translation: CASSDPHGATNEKLFF.